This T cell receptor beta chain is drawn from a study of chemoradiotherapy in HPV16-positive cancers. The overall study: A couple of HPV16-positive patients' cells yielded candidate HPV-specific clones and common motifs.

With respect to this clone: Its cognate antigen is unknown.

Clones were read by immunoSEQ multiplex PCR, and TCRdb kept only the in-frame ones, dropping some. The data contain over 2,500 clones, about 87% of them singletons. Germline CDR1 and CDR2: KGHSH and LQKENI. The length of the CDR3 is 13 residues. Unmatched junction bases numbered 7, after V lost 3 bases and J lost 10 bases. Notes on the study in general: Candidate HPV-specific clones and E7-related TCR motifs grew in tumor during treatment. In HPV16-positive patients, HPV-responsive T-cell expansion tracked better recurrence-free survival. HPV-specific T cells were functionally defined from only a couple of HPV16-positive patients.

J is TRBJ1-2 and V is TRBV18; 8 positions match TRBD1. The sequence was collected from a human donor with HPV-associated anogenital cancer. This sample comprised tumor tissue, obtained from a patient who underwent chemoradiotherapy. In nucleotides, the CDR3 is TGTGCCAGCTCACCGGACAGGGATCATCCCTACACCTTC. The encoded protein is CASSPDRDHPYTF.